The rows below give T cell receptor beta chains drawn from one sample of a study of T cells after yellow fever vaccination. TCRdb re-derived calls from the 5' RACE reads in MiXCR, one entry per CDR3 protein. The table has more than 300,000 distinct CDR3 sequences, 9.5% to 12% seen once. Sequencing used CD4+ T cells sorted from PBMCs, obtained 45 days after the yellow fever booster vaccination. These receptors were taken from a man between 18 and 29 years old who received the YFV17D yellow fever vaccine. Both conserved end residues are trimmed from each CDR3.

>TRBV7-3|TRBJ2-2
ASSFQPGGITGELF
>TRBV12-3/TRBV12-4|TRBJ1-1
ASSLAGGAF
>TRBV18|TRBJ1-5
ASSRDRYSNQPQH
>TRBV7-2|TRBJ1-2
ASSSELFDGQGGYT
>TRBV3-1|TRBJ1-6
ASSQASGTGFNSPLH
>TRBV6-6|TRBJ2-1
ASSYEGNEQF
>TRBV24-1|TRBJ2-1
ATSDWGSSYNEQF
>TRBV20-1|TRBJ2-3
SAPTSGGTDTQY
>TRBV11-2|TRBJ2-3
ASSSADTQY
>TRBV2|TRBJ1-4
ASSYRGLNEKLF
>TRBV24-1|TRBJ2-2
ATSEANRENGELF
>TRBV7-2|TRBJ1-2
ASSSGDGYT
>TRBV5-1|TRBJ1-6
ASSGGTDANSPLH
>TRBV7-2|TRBJ1-6
ASSLGRLLSYNSPLH
>TRBV9|TRBJ2-1
ASSVVGVNEQF
>TRBV27|TRBJ2-1
ASRPRTGRGKVSSINNEQF